This T cell receptor beta chain was recovered during a study of T cells in Graves' hyperthyroidism and ophthalmopathy. Study details: At the time of initial diagnosis and before any treatment, peripheral blood was collected.

Regions amplified from RNA transcripts were the TCR beta CDR3 regions. The study used the HTBI primer set for a first-round RT-PCR of the TCR CDR3. TCRdb analysed the multiplex PCR reads with MiXCR anew, one entry per CDR3 protein. The sample has roughly 710,000 distinct CDR3 sequences; over 35% are singletons. Graves' hyperthyroidism qualified as stable when ophthalmopathy did not progress within 18 months. This CDR3 spans 14 amino acids. V lost 4 bases and J lost 4, with 13 bases in between. The TCR originated in a woman aged 35 to 49 with Graves' hyperthyroidism. The chain recombines TRBV12-3 or TRBV12-4 with TRBJ1-1; no clear D gene. The material sequenced was blood. The CDR3 region has the DNA TGTGCCAGCAGTTCATTTCTGGGAGGCACTGAAGCTTTCTTT. This translates into CASSSFLGGTEAFF.